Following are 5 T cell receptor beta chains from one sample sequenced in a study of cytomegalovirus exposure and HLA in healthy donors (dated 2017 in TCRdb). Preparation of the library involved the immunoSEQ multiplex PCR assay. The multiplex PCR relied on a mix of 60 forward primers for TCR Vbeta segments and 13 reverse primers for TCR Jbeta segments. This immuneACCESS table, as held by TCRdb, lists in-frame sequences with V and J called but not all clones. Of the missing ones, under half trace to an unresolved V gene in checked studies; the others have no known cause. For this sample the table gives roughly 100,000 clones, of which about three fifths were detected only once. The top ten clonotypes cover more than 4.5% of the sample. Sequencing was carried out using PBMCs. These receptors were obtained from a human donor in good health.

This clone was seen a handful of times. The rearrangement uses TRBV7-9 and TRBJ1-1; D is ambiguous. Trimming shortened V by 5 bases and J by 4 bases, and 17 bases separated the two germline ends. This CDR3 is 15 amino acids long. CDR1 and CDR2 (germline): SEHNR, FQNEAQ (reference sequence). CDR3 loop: CASSAGATWATEAFF. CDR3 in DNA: TGTGCCAGCAGCGCGGGAGCGACATGGGCCACTGAAGCTTTCTTT.

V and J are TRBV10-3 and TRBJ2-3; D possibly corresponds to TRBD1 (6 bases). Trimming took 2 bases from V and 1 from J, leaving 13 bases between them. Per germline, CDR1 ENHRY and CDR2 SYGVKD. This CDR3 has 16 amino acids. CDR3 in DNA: TGTGCCATCAGTGAGGGGGGCAGGGGCCGCACAGATACGCAGTATTTT. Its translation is CAISEGGRGRTDTQYF.

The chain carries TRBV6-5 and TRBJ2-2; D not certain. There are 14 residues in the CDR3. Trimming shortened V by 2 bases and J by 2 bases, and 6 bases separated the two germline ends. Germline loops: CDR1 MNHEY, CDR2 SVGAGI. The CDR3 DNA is TGTGCCAGCAGTTACGACACCAACACCGGGGAGCTGTTTTTT. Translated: CASSYDTNTGELFF.

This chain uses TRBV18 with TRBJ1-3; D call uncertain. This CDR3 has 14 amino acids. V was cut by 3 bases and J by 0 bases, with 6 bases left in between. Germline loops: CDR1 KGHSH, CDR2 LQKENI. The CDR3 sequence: CASSPQDSGNTIYF. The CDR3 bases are TGTGCCAGCTCACCGCAGGACTCTGGAAACACCATATATTTT.

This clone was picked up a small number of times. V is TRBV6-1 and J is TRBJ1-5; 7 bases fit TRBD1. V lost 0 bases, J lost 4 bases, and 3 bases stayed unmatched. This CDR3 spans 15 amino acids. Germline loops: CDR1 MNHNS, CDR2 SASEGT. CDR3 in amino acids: CASSEAGTDNQPQHF. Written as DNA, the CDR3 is TGTGCCAGCAGTGAAGCCGGGACAGATAATCAGCCCCAGCATTTT.